This T cell receptor beta chain was sequenced in a study of T-cell reconstitution after alpha-beta-depleted transplantation in children. Researchers prepared the TCRbeta library using unique molecular identifiers, the study reports. Using its own MiXCR run on the PCR reads, TCRdb lists one record per CDR3 protein. The top ten hold about 2.2% of the sample, which has 450,000 to 600,000 distinct CDR3 sequences, 10% to 15% seen once. The germline V gene encodes CDR1 SNHLY and CDR2 FYNNEI. Trimming pared 6 bases from V and 5 bases from J, leaving 11 bases between. This CDR3 has 12 amino acids. Study conclusions and caveats: Several hundred expanded graft clones reportedly supplied alpha-beta T cells about two months after transplant. By one year post-transplant, T-cell counts and diversity largely arose from T cells that were newly produced.

This clonotype was seen many times. Its antigen is currently unknown. The gene calls are TRBV2 and TRBJ2-7; the D is unclear. The receptor's source is a male patient younger than 18 who had a stem cell transplant for acute myeloid leukemia, so the T cells may come from the graft donor. Sequenced material: PBMCs, mostly from graft donor cells, taken 360 days after TCRalphabeta/CD19-depleted stem cell transplant. The CDR3 reads CASSVEGHEQYF. CDR3 bases: TGTGCCAGCAGCGTAGAAGGTCACGAGCAGTACTTC.